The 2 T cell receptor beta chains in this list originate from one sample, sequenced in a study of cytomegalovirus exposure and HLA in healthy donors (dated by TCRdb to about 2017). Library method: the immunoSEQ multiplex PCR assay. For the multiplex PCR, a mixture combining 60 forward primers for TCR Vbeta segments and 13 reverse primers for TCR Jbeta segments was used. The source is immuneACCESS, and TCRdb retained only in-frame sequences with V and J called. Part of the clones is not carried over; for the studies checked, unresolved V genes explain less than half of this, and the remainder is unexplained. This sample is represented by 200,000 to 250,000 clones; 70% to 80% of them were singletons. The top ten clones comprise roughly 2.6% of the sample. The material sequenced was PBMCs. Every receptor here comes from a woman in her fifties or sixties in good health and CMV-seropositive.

DNA of the CDR3: TGCGCCAGCAGCTTGAGGGGACTAGCGGGAGCGGCAGATACGCAGTATTTT. This codes for CASSLRGLAGAADTQYF. This chain links TRBV5-1 with TRBJ2-3; 14 bases align to TRBD2. Germline V CDR1 and CDR2: SGHRS, YFSETQ. The CDR3 has 17 residues. Trimming at V came to 1 base and at J to 4 bases, leaving 5 bases not matched to a gene.

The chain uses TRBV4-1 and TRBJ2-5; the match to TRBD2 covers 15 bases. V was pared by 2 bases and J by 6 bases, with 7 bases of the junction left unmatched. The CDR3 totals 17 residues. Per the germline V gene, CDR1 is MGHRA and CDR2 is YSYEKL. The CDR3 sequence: CASSQWTSGGAEKTQYF. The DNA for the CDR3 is TGCGCCAGCAGCCAATGGACTAGCGGGGGGGCCGAAAAGACCCAGTACTTC.